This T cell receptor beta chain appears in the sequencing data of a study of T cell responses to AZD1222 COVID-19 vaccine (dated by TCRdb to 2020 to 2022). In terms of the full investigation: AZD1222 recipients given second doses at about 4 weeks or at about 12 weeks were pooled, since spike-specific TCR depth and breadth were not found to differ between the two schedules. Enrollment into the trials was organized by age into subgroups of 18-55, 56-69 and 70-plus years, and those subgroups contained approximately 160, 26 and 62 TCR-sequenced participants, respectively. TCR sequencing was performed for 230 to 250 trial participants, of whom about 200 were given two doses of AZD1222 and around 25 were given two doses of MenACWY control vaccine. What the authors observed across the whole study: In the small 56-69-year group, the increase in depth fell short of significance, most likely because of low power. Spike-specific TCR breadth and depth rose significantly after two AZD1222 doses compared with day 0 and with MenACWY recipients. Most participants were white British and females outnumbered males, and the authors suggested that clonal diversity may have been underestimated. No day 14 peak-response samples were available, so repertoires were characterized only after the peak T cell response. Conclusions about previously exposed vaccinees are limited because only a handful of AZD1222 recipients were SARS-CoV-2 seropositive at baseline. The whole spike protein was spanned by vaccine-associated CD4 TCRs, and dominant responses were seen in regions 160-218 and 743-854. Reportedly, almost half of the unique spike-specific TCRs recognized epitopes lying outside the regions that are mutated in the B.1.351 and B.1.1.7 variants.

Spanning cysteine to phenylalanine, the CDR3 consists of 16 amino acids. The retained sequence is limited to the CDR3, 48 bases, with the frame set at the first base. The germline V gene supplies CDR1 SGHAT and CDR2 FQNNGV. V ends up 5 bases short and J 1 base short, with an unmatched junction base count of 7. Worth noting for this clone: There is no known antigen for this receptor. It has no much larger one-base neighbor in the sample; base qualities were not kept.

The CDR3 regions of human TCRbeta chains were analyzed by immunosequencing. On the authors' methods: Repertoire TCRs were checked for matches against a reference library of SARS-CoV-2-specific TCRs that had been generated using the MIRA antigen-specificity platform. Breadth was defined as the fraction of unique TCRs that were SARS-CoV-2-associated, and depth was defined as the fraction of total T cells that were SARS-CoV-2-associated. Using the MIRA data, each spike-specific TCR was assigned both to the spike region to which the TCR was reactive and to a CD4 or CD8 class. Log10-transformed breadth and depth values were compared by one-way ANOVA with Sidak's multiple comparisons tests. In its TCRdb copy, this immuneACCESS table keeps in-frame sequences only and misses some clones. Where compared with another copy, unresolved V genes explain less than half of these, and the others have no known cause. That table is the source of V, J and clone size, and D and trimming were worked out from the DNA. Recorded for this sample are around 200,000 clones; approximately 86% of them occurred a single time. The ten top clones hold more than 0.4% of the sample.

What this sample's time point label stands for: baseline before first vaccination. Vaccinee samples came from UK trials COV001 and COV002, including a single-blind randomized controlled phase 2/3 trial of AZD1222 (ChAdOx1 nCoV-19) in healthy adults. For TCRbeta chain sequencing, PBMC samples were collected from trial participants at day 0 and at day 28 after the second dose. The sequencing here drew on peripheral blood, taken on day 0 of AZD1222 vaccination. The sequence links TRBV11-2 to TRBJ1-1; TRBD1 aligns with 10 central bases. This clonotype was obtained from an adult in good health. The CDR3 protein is CASSRDRGSGNTEAFF. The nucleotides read TGTGCCAGCAGCCGGGACAGGGGATCTGGGAACACTGAAGCTTTCTTT.